The 29 T cell receptor beta chains given below trace back to one sample, sequenced in a study of cytomegalovirus exposure and HLA in healthy donors. This PCR relied on a set of 60 Vbeta primers and 13 Jbeta primers. The table came from immunoSEQ multiplex PCR; TCRdb's copy has only in-frame clones and leaves some out. The sample has under 150,000 clones, roughly 80% seen once. What was sequenced was PBMCs. The source is a woman in her forties in good health and CMV-seropositive.

This rearrangement joins TRBV28 to TRBJ2-5; D is possibly TRBD2 (5 bases). The end of the DNA aligns better with TRBJ2-7, so the J call may be wrong. CDR3 size: 15 residues. The germline CDR1 and CDR2 sequences are MDHEN and SYDVKM. The CDR3 is CASSLPGNGVYEQYF. The CDR3 coding sequence is TGTGCCAGCAGTTTACCGGGAAATGGGGTTTACGAGCAGTACTTC.

This clone came up once. The chain combines TRBV5-7 with TRBJ2-1; TRBD1 agrees at 11 bases. TRBV5-7 is an open reading frame, and its role is uncertain. Trimming at V came to 3 bases and at J to 5 bases, leaving 4 bases not matched to a gene. CDR3 length: 15 residues. The DNA of the CDR3 is TGTGCCAGCAGCTGGACAGGGGGCGAGGACAATGAGCAGTTCTTC. It yields the protein CASSWTGGEDNEQFF.

The rearrangement links TRBV27 to TRBJ2-1, with TRBD1 matching over 9 bases. The V and J ends lost 5 bases and 6 bases, in that order; junction bases with no gene match: 8. This CDR3 has 15 amino acids. In germline, CDR1 is MNHEY, CDR2 SMNVEV (reference sequence). This CDR3 is CASSPGTGPANEQFF. The CDR3 coding sequence is TGTGCCAGCAGTCCAGGGACAGGGCCCGCCAATGAGCAGTTCTTC.

This chain uses TRBV2 with TRBJ1-6, with D possibly TRBD1 on 6 matching bases. The germline V and J ends were trimmed by 8 bases and 6 bases, with 8 bases remaining between them. The CDR3 spans 12 residues. Germline V gene lookup returns CDR1 SNHLY and CDR2 FYNNEI. This CDR3 reads CASQGTNSPLHF. CDR3 coding DNA: TGTGCCAGCCAGGGGACTAATTCACCCCTCCACTTT. Drawing the rest from reference TRBV2 and TRBJ1-6, the complete variable domain is EPEVTQTPSHQVTQMGQEVILRCVPISNHLYFYWYRQILGQKVEFLVSFYNNEISEKSEIFDDQFSVERPDGSNFTLKIRSTKLEDSAMYFCASQGTNSPLHFGNGTRLTVT.

The chain joins TRBV7-9 to TRBJ1-4; D possibly corresponds to TRBD1 (6 bases). Germline lookup yields CDR1 SEHNR and CDR2 FQNEAQ (reference sequence). This CDR3 region has 15 residues. V dropped 3 bases and J dropped 3 bases, with 11 bases sitting between them. CDR3 amino acids: CASSLHREPNEKLFF. The CDR3 region has the DNA TGTGCCAGCAGCTTGCACAGGGAGCCTAATGAAAAACTGTTTTTT.

The V and J genes are TRBV11-2 and TRBJ1-1; unclear D gene. V lost 1 base and J lost 8, with 11 bases in between. This CDR3 contains 13 residues. Germline CDR1 is SGHAT and CDR2 is FQNNGV. The CDR3, as DNA: TGTGCCAGCAGCTTAGGAATCACCAGAGAAGCTTTCTTT. Translating it yields CASSLGITREAFF.

This clone occurred once. The rearrangement links TRBV7-3 to TRBJ1-2, with D possibly being TRBD1 (5 bases). V lost 0 bases and J lost 2, with 7 bases in between. Looked up from germline, CDR1 is SGHTA and CDR2 is FQGTGA. The CDR3 contains 14 residues. DNA for the CDR3: TGTGCCAGCAGCTTAACCCCAGGGAACTATGGCTACACCTTC. Protein sequence: CASSLTPGNYGYTF.

The V gene is TRBV11-3, the J gene TRBJ2-2; 7 bases map to TRBD2. CDR3 length: 16 residues. V lost 5 bases to trimming and J lost 2 bases; unmatched junction nucleotides: 8. The V gene's germline CDR1 is SGHNT and CDR2 YENEEA. The DNA of the CDR3 is TGTGCCAGCAGCCCACCCGGACTAGGAAACACCGGGGAGCTGTTTTTT. Its translation is CASSPPGLGNTGELFF.

The chain recombines TRBV4-3 with TRBJ1-2; tentatively, D is TRBD1 (6 bases). V lost 4 bases to trimming and J lost 2 bases, with 17 bases between them. This CDR3 is built from 16 residues. Germline loops: CDR1 LGHNA, CDR2 YSLEER. CDR3 bases: TGCGCCAGCAGCCCGGACAGCGATTCTTTCAACTATGGCTACACCTTC. Translating gives CASSPDSDSFNYGYTF.

The chain couples TRBV5-1 to TRBJ2-3; a possible D gene is TRBD1 (6 bases). The V end was cut by 1 base, the J end by 11 bases, with 17 bases between. The CDR3 consists of 14 residues. From germline, CDR1 is SGHRS and CDR2 YFSETQ. The CDR3 reads CASSLSSPIGGQYF. The DNA of the CDR3 is TGCGCCAGCAGCTTGAGCAGCCCAATAGGGGGGCAGTATTTT.

J is TRBJ2-1 and V is TRBV6-1, with TRBD1 matching 7 bases. This CDR3 has 13 amino acids. CDR1 MNHNS and CDR2 SASEGT come from the germline V gene. Losses at the gene ends were 2 bases for V and 8 bases for J; bases not matched to a gene: 3. The CDR3 here is CASSETGVHEQFF. CDR3 DNA sequence: TGTGCCAGCAGTGAAACAGGGGTTCATGAGCAGTTCTTC.

Details on this clone: One end of the junction varies from germline; a read error may be responsible. V gene TRBV10-1 combines with J gene TRBJ1-1; D not resolved. The CDR3 runs 13 residues. Germline CDR1 WNHNN, CDR2 SYGVQD (reference sequence). CDR3: CASSEQQNAEAFF. CDR3 DNA: TGCGCCAGCAGTGAACAACAGAACGCTGAAGCTTTCTTT.

This chain links TRBV5-4 with TRBJ2-1; TRBD2 is a possible D gene (6 bases). The V end lost 0 bases, the J end lost 6 bases, and 10 bases lay between the germline ends. From germline, CDR1 is SGHNT and CDR2 YYREEE (reference sequence). CDR3 length equals 14 residues. The CDR3 DNA follows: TGTGCCAGCAGCTTGGTAACTAGCACCAATGAGCAGTTCTTC. Its protein is CASSLVTSTNEQFF.

This chain uses TRBV25-1 with TRBJ2-5, with TRBD1 as a possible D gene (5 bases). The length of the CDR3 is 14 residues. The V gene lost 0 bases and the J gene lost 4 bases, with 9 bases spanning the gap. Germline loops: CDR1 MGHDK, CDR2 SYGVNS. CDR3 protein: CASSEYAGSETQYF. The CDR3 nucleotides read TGTGCCAGCAGTGAATATGCAGGGTCAGAGACCCAGTACTTC.

The chain couples TRBV27 to TRBJ1-5, with D possibly TRBD1 on 5 matching bases. The CDR3 consists of 13 residues. V dropped 2 bases and J dropped 7 bases, with 9 bases sitting between them. Germline CDR1 MNHEY, CDR2 SMNVEV (reference sequence). As DNA, the CDR3 is TGTGCCAGCAGTTTACTGTGGGGCCAGCCCCAGCATTTT. Its protein product is CASSLLWGQPQHF.

This chain links TRBV2 with TRBJ1-2; tentatively, D is TRBD1 (6 bases). The CDR3 consists of 12 residues. V was cut by 7 bases and J by 3 bases, with 9 bases left in between. Germline CDR1 reads SNHLY; CDR2 reads FYNNEI. The DNA of the CDR3 is TGTGCCAGCAAAGGACAGTACTATGGCTACACCTTC. Its protein is CASKGQYYGYTF.

The rearrangement joins TRBV6-5 to TRBJ1-5; unclear D gene. This CDR3 has 14 residues. Germline CDR1 MNHEY, CDR2 SVGAGI. Trimming shortened V by 2 bases and J by 7 bases, and 12 bases separated the two germline ends. The CDR3 bases are TGTGCCAGCAGTTACCAAAGGACTGGGCAGCCCCAGCATTTT. This gives the protein CASSYQRTGQPQHF.

The chain links TRBV2 to TRBJ2-1; TRBD1 aligns across 8 bases. V was clipped by 5 bases and J by 8 bases; unmatched bases: 11. CDR3 size: 15 residues. Germline loops: CDR1 SNHLY, CDR2 FYNNEI. CDR3 coding DNA: TGTGCCAGCAGTATGGACAGGGTGCCCGGGGATGAGCAGTTCTTC. Encoded protein: CASSMDRVPGDEQFF.

The rearrangement links TRBV25-1 to TRBJ1-1; possibly TRBD1 for D (6 bases). Germline V gene lookup returns CDR1 MGHDK and CDR2 SYGVNS. Between the trimmed V and J ends, which lost 1 base and 1 base, there was a span of 13 bases. There are 16 residues in the CDR3. The CDR3 loop is CASSEWVSGANTEAFF. The CDR3 nucleotides read TGTGCCAGCAGTGAATGGGTATCAGGGGCGAACACTGAAGCTTTCTTT. Variable domain in full (rest from reference TRBV25-1 and TRBJ1-1): EADIYQTPRYLVIGTGKKITLECSQTMGHDKMYWYQQDPGMELHLIHYSYGVNSTEKGDLSSESTVSRIRTEHFPLTLESARPSHTSQYLCASSEWVSGANTEAFFGQGTRLTVV.

This clone showed up just a few times. The chain uses TRBV5-1 and TRBJ2-2; 9 positions agree with TRBD2. The V gene end was trimmed by 1 base and the J gene end by 4 bases; junction bases not matched to a gene: 2. The CDR3 consists of 15 residues. Looked up from germline, CDR1 is SGHRS and CDR2 is YFSETQ. This CDR3 reads CASSLTAGGTGELFF. In DNA form, the CDR3 reads TGCGCCAGCAGCTTGACAGCGGGGGGCACCGGGGAGCTGTTTTTT.

The chain carries TRBV19 and TRBJ2-1; 9 nucleotides agree with TRBD1. Unmatched junction bases numbered 4, after V lost 6 bases and J lost 7 bases. CDR1 and CDR2 from the germline V gene are LNHDA and SQIVND (reference sequence). The CDR3 sequence is 13 residues long. The CDR3: CASRTGTGNEQFF. In DNA, the CDR3 is TGTGCCAGTAGGACCGGGACAGGGAATGAGCAGTTCTTC.

The rearrangement joins TRBV29-1 to TRBJ2-7, with TRBD2 identical over 9 bases. Germline trimming cut 3 bases from V and 5 bases from J; bases unmatched to any gene: 11. In germline, CDR1 is SQVTM, CDR2 ANQGSEA. The CDR3 is made up of 15 amino acids. As DNA, the CDR3 is TGCAGCGTTGAGATGGGTCTAGCGGGAATCAACGAGCAGTACTTC. Residues: CSVEMGLAGINEQYF.

The V and J genes are TRBV4-1 and TRBJ1-6; D might be TRBD1 (6 bases). This CDR3 region has 17 residues. Trimming removed 3 bases from V and 1 base from J, with 13 bases in between. The germline CDR1 and CDR2 sequences are MGHRA and YSYEKL. CDR3 sequence reads: CASSQPPGESYNSPLHF. The CDR3 nucleotides are TGCGCCAGCAGCCAGCCCCCAGGGGAATCCTATAATTCACCCCTCCACTTT.

CDR3 sequence: CASSEGGGNTEAFF. In DNA, the CDR3 is TGTGCCAGCAGTGAAGGGGGGGGGAACACTGAAGCTTTCTTT. The chain employs TRBV2 and TRBJ1-1; D is possibly TRBD1 (5 bases). V lost 1 base, J lost 1 base, and 7 bases lay in between. Germline values: CDR1 SNHLY, CDR2 FYNNEI. The CDR3 extends over 14 amino acids.

V gene TRBV28 combines with J gene TRBJ1-3, with D uncertain. The CDR3 runs 12 residues. Between the trimmed V and J ends, which lost 8 bases and 7 bases, there was a span of 12 bases. Looked up from germline, CDR1 is MDHEN and CDR2 is SYDVKM. CDR3 nucleotide sequence: TGTGCCAGCGGGCTGGCGACGAACACCATATATTTT. As protein: CASGLATNTIYF.

The V and J genes are TRBV15 and TRBJ1-5; 9 nucleotides match TRBD1. Germline CDR1 and CDR2: LNHNV and YYDKDF (reference sequence). This CDR3 has 15 amino acids. J was trimmed by 4 bases and V by 1 base; bases with no gene match: 2. DNA for the CDR3: TGTGCCACCAGCAGAGGACAGGGGGGAAATCAGCCCCAGCATTTT. As protein: CATSRGQGGNQPQHF.

This chain uses TRBV9 with TRBJ1-1; possibly TRBD1 for D (6 bases). This CDR3 has 13 amino acids. Germline V lookup: CDR1 SGDLS, CDR2 YYNGEE. Trimming took 4 bases from V and 3 from J, leaving 10 bases between them. CDR3 bases: TGTGCCAGCAGCCAGGGGCTCCACACTGAAGCTTTCTTT. Amino acid sequence: CASSQGLHTEAFF.

This chain connects TRBV27 to TRBJ1-2; no firm D call. The CDR3 has 15 amino acids. Germline V gives CDR1 MNHEY, CDR2 SMNVEV (reference sequence). Trimming removed 5 bases from V and 4 bases from J, with 17 bases in between. The CDR3 bases are TGTGCCAGCAGTCCGTCGGCCCTAGAGGTCTATGGCTACACCTTC. Protein: CASSPSALEVYGYTF.

The chain is built from TRBV7-2 and TRBJ1-4; D may be TRBD1 (6 bases). This CDR3 is 15 amino acids long. The V end lost 3 bases, the J end lost 7 bases, and 15 bases lay between the germline ends. From germline, CDR1 is SGHTA and CDR2 FQGNSA. CDR3 nucleotides: TGTGCCAGCAGCTTCGACAGGCCGTTAGGTGAAAAACTGTTTTTT. This translates into CASSFDRPLGEKLFF.